The sequence of this TCR beta chain was determined in a study of cytomegalovirus exposure and HLA in healthy donors. General study findings and limits: Reports credit the classifier with highly specific, highly sensitive diagnosis of cytomegalovirus status.

As for this clone: What it recognizes is unknown.

PCR was performed using 60 Vbeta and 13 Jbeta primers. The assay was immunoSEQ multiplex PCR, and TCRdb's table has in-frame clones only and misses some. Of some 76,000 clones in the sample, about 70% were seen once. Material for sequencing was PBMCs. The TCR was taken from a male donor in good health and CMV-seropositive.

The CDR3 bases are TGTGCCAGTAGGCCAGACAGGGGAAGGTCGGGGGAGCTGTTTTTT. This encodes CASRPDRGRSGELFF. The chain employs TRBV19 and TRBJ2-2; 8 positions match TRBD1. The trim removed 6 bases at V and 8 bases at J, leaving 11 bases unmatched. The CDR3 contains 15 residues. The germline gives CDR1 LNHDA, CDR2 SQIVND (reference sequence).